The subject of this entry is one T cell receptor (beta chain). This record belongs to a study of blood T cell repertoires in COVID-19. Germline V gene lookup returns CDR1 WNHNN and CDR2 SYGVQD (reference sequence). J lost 7 bases, V lost 6 bases, and 5 bases had no gene match. The CDR3 loop spans 13 amino acids. Across about two dozen US areas, participants ranged in age from about 18 to 100 years. TCRdb's table, derived via immunoSEQ multiplex PCR, lists solely in-frame clones and lacks some. Of around 230,000 clones detected, about 91% appear once; the ten largest clones hold approximately 2.3%. The receptor comes from a woman aged 40 to 49 with acute COVID-19. Sequenced: PBMCs or T cells enriched from blood (not recorded which). The chain joins TRBV10-1 to TRBJ2-2, with 7 nucleotides matching TRBD1. This chain's CDR3 is CASSPQGHGELFF. As DNA, the CDR3 is TGCGCCAGCAGCCCACAGGGGCACGGGGAGCTGTTTTTT.